Listed below are T cell receptor beta chains from one sample, sequenced in a study of blood T cell repertoires in COVID-19. Method: immunoSEQ multiplex PCR; TCRdb's copy keeps in-frame clones and lacks some. The table shows some 70,000 clones, with about 92% occurring only once. The sample taken for sequencing was peripheral blood. These receptor sequences come from a man in his fifties or sixties with COVID-19, enrolled during active disease. The CDR3 runs from the conserved cysteine through the conserved F or W. Fields, in order: V gene, J gene, clone size, D gene, CDR3 DNA, CDR3 protein. The D gene is left open where the match is weak. Where a row states a size, it is once, few, many or the class of an expanded clone; other rows omit it.

TRBV6-2/TRBV6-3	TRBJ2-7	NA	TRBD2	TGTGCCAGCAGTTCCGGGGAGGGATACACCTACGAGCAGTACTTC	CASSSGEGYTYEQYF
TRBV20-1	TRBJ2-2	once	TRBD1	TGCAGTGCTAGTGCGGGACAGGTCAACACCGGGGAGCTGTTTTTT	CSASAGQVNTGELFF
TRBV4-1	TRBJ1-2	NA	NA	TGCGCCAGCAGCCCAGGACTGACTAACTATGGCTACACCTTC	CASSPGLTNYGYTF
TRBV4-2	TRBJ1-1	NA	TRBD1	TGTGCCAGCAGCCCAAACAGGGGCATGAACACTGAAGCTTTCTTT	CASSPNRGMNTEAFF
TRBV6-5	TRBJ1-2	NA	NA	TGTGCCAGCAGTTCCCAGGGTTTCCAGGGCTACACCTTC	CASSSQGFQGYTF
TRBV6-5	TRBJ2-2	NA	NA	TGTGCCAGCAGTCCCGGGACTTTAAGGTCCGGGGAGCTGTTTTTT	CASSPGTLRSGELFF
TRBV6-5	TRBJ1-5	NA	NA	TGTGCCAGCAGAGACGACAGTAAAAATCAGCCCCAGCATTTT	CASRDDSKNQPQHF
TRBV15	TRBJ2-5	NA	TRBD1	TGTGCCACCAGCAGAGATTTCCCCCGACAGGGGCAAGAGACCCAGTACTTC	CATSRDFPRQGQETQYF
TRBV7-9	TRBJ1-2	NA	NA	TGTGCCAGCAGCTTAGAGGAGGGTCTGGGCTACACCTTC	CASSLEEGLGYTF
TRBV2	TRBJ1-2	NA	NA	TGTGCCAGGGGAGTTTCTAACTATGGCTACACCTTC	CARGVSNYGYTF
TRBV5-4	TRBJ2-1	NA	NA	TGTGCCAGCAGCTTCACGAGAACCTACAATGAGCAGTTCTTC	CASSFTRTYNEQFF
TRBV6-1	TRBJ1-2	once	TRBD1	TGTGCCAGCAGTGACGGGACAGCGATTCTAAACTATGGCTACACCTTC	CASSDGTAILNYGYTF
TRBV30	TRBJ1-5	NA	NA	TGTGCCTGGAGTGCGGGGAATGGGCGTCAGCCCCAGCATTTT	CAWSAGNGRQPQHF
TRBV29-1	TRBJ1-5	NA	NA	TGCAGCGTTGCCAGGGGCAACAATCAGCCCCAGCATTTT	CSVARGNNQPQHF
TRBV27	TRBJ1-2	NA	TRBD1	TGTGCCAGCAGTCCGGGACAGCCCGGTTCGGGAGGCTACACCTTC	CASSPGQPGSGGYTF
TRBV6-1	TRBJ1-2	NA	TRBD1	TGTGCCAGCAGTGAAATTGGACAGGGGCGGCATGGCTACACCTTC	CASSEIGQGRHGYTF
TRBV14	TRBJ2-2	few	TRBD1	TGTGCCAGCAGCCAAGCAGGGGGAGCTGTCACCGGGGAGCTGTTTTTT	CASSQAGGAVTGELFF
TRBV28	TRBJ2-1	NA	TRBD2	TGTGCCAGCAGTTCCCCGGGACTAGCGGGAGGGAATGAGCAGTTCTTC	CASSSPGLAGGNEQFF
TRBV4-3	TRBJ1-1	NA	NA	TGCGCCAGCAGCCCGACAGGGAACACTGAAGCTTTCTTT	CASSPTGNTEAFF
TRBV11-2	TRBJ2-6	NA	NA	TGTGCCAGCAGCTCCCTTAGGGGACTCAACTCTGGGGCCAACGTCCTGACTTTC	CASSSLRGLNSGANVLTF
TRBV27	TRBJ2-7	NA	NA	TGTGCCAGCAGTCCTCTGAGCGGCCTTGCCCACGAGCAGTACTTC	CASSPLSGLAHEQYF
TRBV7-9	TRBJ1-3	NA	TRBD1	TGTGCCAGCAGCTCGGGACAGAGGTCTTCGGGAAACACCATATATTTT	CASSSGQRSSGNTIYF
TRBV28	TRBJ2-1	NA	TRBD1	TGTGCCAGCCGATCCGGGACAGGGGTTACAAATGAGCAGTTCTTC	CASRSGTGVTNEQFF
TRBV6-4	TRBJ2-1	NA	NA	TGTGCCAGCAGTGACTCGAACCTAGAATACACTGAGCAGTTCTTC	CASSDSNLEYTEQFF
TRBV27	TRBJ1-5	NA	TRBD1	TGTGCCAGCAGTCGGACAGGGCAGAATCAGCCCCAGCATTTT	CASSRTGQNQPQHF
TRBV5-4	TRBJ2-3	NA	TRBD2	TGTGCCAGCAGCTTTTTGCTAGCGGGAGAAGATACGCAGTATTTT	CASSFLLAGEDTQYF
TRBV11-3	TRBJ2-2	NA	TRBD1	TGTGCCAGCAGCTTAGAATCCCCCGGGACAGGTGACACCGGGGAGCTGTTTTTT	CASSLESPGTGDTGELFF
TRBV6-2/TRBV6-3	TRBJ2-7	NA	NA	TGTGCCAGCAGTTCGCCCGGTATGGGCCTTACCTACGAGCAGTACTTC	CASSSPGMGLTYEQYF
TRBV19	TRBJ1-1	NA	TRBD1	TGTGCCAGTAGTATAATAGGGACAGGGGGCGCTTCTGAAGCTTTCTTT	CASSIIGTGGASEAFF
TRBV11-3	TRBJ2-3	NA	TRBD2	TGTGCCAGCAGCACGGGACTAGCGGGAGTTGAAACAGATACGCAGTATTTT	CASSTGLAGVETDTQYF
TRBV11-3	TRBJ2-1	NA	TRBD1	TGTGCCAGCAGCTTAGAAATCAGGGGGCTCTACCCGCCTGAGCAGTTCTTC	CASSLEIRGLYPPEQFF
TRBV3-1/TRBV3-2	TRBJ2-3	NA	NA	TGTGCCAGCAGGCCCCTCGGACAAGTAAGCACAGATACGCAGTATTTT	CASRPLGQVSTDTQYF
TRBV4-1	TRBJ1-2	NA	TRBD1	TGCGCCAGCAGCCAAGGGGGGACAGGGGGGTATGGCTACACCTTC	CASSQGGTGGYGYTF
TRBV28	TRBJ1-5	NA	TRBD1	TGTGCCAGCAGTCTCGGACAGGGCCCGAATCAGCCCCAGCATTTT	CASSLGQGPNQPQHF
TRBV12-3/TRBV12-4	TRBJ1-2	NA	TRBD1	TGTGCCAGCAGTCTTTACAGGGGTGGCTACACCTTC	CASSLYRGGYTF
TRBV27	TRBJ1-5	NA	NA	TGTGCCAGCAACTCCAATAGGGGGAATCAGCCCCAGCATTTT	CASNSNRGNQPQHF
TRBV20-1	TRBJ2-1	NA	NA	TGCAGTGCCAGGGCCGATCGTGAGCAGTTCTTC	CSARADREQFF
TRBV4-1	TRBJ2-7	NA	TRBD2	TGCGCCAGCAGCCAAGAACCGACTAGCGGGAGAGCGAACGAGCAGTACTTC	CASSQEPTSGRANEQYF
TRBV5-5	TRBJ1-5	few	NA	TGTGCCAGCAGCTTGGACTCGTTCCAGCCCCAGCATTTT	CASSLDSFQPQHF
TRBV5-4	TRBJ2-6	NA	NA	TGTGCCAGCAGCTTGGTGTTTCAGAACTCTGGGGCCAACGTCCTGACTTTC	CASSLVFQNSGANVLTF
TRBV11-3	TRBJ2-1	NA	TRBD2	TGTGCCAGCAGCATAGAGCGGGGGTCCTCGCGCTACAATGAGCAGTTCTTC	CASSIERGSSRYNEQFF